This TCR beta chain appears in the sequencing data of a study of T cell clonotyping in hematopoietic cell transplantation. Blood collection times were about day -28 and days 30, 100, 180 posttransplant. Comments on this clone: The antigen remains undetermined.

V was trimmed by 3 bases and J by 4 bases, leaving 12 bases between them. The V gene's germline CDR1 is MDHEN and CDR2 SYDVKM. The length of the CDR3 is 14 residues. Assay used: immunoSEQ multiplex PCR; TCRdb lists only in-frame clones, some missing. The top ten hold more than 7% of the sample, which has roughly 7,000 clones, about 91% seen once. Whole-study results and caveats: CD4 and CD8 repertoire contributions could not be separated without sorting. Broader posttransplant TCR repertoire diversity was predicted by graft donor and pretransplant recipient Inverse Simpson Index values.

The chain carries TRBV28 and TRBJ1-1; D may be TRBD1 (5 bases). The receptor was derived from a male patient aged 18-29 years who had an allogeneic stem cell transplant from a related donor, so the T cells may come from the graft donor. Some clones in this sample may be carry-over from other donors' samples. The specimen comprised PBMCs, sampled 100 days after allogeneic stem cell transplant. CDR3: CASSLGRGGTEAFF. The CDR3 region has the DNA TGTGCCAGCAGTTTGGGAAGGGGTGGCACTGAAGCTTTCTTT.